This TCR beta chain was sequenced during a study of blood T cells in healthy people across ages. Findings and caveats of the study: Any conclusive comparison of naive versus antigen-experienced cells was prevented by using unsorted PBMCs. Diversity estimates from one million T cells were considered underestimates. The recorded TCR beta diversity per million T cells decreased in a roughly linear manner with age.

The authors ran a second PCR of roughly 7 to 11 cycles using a sample-barcoded 5' primer and a J-beta primer mix. A template-switch adaptor containing 12 random nucleotides labeled each cDNA molecule. Via MiXCR, TCRdb re-called the 5' RACE reads, giving one row per CDR3 protein. The table has some 750,000 distinct CDR3 sequences, 22% seen once; the top ten hold 20% to 25%. CDR1 SGHTA and CDR2 FQGNSA come from the germline V gene. This CDR3 comprises 15 residues. V was shortened by 3 bases and J by 3 bases, with 12 bases between the two germline ends. This clonotype has just a few counts. Its antigen is unknown.

The sequencing input was blood. The chain employs TRBV7-2 and TRBJ2-1; D assignment may be TRBD1 or TRBD2 (5 bases each). The TCR sequence derives from a man in his 70s in good health. Here the CDR3 DNA reads TGTGCCAGCAGCTTGGGGCGGGCCAACTACAATGAGCAGTTCTTC. Its protein is CASSLGRANYNEQFF. The whole variable domain, remainder taken from reference TRBV7-2 and TRBJ2-1, is GAGVSQSPSNKVTEKGKDVELRCDPISGHTALYWYRQSLGQGLEFLIYFQGNSAPDKSGLPSDRFSAERTGGSVSTLTIQRTQQEDSAVYLCASSLGRANYNEQFFGPGTRLTVL.